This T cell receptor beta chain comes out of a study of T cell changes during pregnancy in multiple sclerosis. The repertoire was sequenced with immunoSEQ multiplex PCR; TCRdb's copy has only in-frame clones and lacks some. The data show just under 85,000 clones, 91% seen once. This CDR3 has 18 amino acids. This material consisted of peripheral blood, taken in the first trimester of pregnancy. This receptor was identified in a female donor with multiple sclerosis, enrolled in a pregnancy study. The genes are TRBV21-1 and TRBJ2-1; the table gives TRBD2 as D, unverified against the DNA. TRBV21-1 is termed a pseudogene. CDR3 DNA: TGTGCCAGCAGCAATCCGGTTAGCGGGGGGCCTAGGGTCACGTTTTGGTTCTTC. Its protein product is CASSNPVSGGPRVTFWFF.